These T cell receptor beta chains were read from a single sample in a study of control samples from healthy donors and cancer patients. Produced via immunoSEQ multiplex PCR; TCRdb's table is partial and in-frame only. Of 140,000 or so clones in the sample, approximately 91% are singletons; the top ten hold less than 5%. Sequences were obtained from blood. These receptors all come from a man under 40 in good health. Both conserved end residues are part of each CDR3. D genes are given only for firm matches. Expanded clones get a size class; other rows say once, few or many, or leave the size out.

size	J	D	V	DNA	CDR3
-	TRBJ1-5	TRBD1	TRBV6-5	TGTGCCAGCAGGAGACAGGGTGGCAATCAGCCCCAGCATTTT	CASRRQGGNQPQHF
-	TRBJ1-5	-	TRBV6-5	TGTGCCAGCAGTAAGACTGGGAGCAATCAGCCCCAGCATTTT	CASSKTGSNQPQHF
-	TRBJ2-7	-	TRBV19	TGTGCCAGTAGTATTCGGGGCAGCTCCTACGAGCAGTACTTC	CASSIRGSSYEQYF
-	TRBJ2-7	-	TRBV6-5	TGTGCCTCCTCCAGTTCCACCTACGAGCAGTACTTC	CASSSSTYEQYF
-	TRBJ2-7	TRBD1	TRBV27	TGTGCCAGCATCCCGGGACAGGGCTCCTACGAGCAGTACTTC	CASIPGQGSYEQYF
-	TRBJ1-1	-	TRBV5-5	TGTGCCAGCAGCCCCCGGGAGGGGCGCGGCACTGAAGCTTTCTTT	CASSPREGRGTEAFF
-	TRBJ2-4	-	TRBV6-2/TRBV6-3	TGTGCCAGCAGTTACGAAACGGGAGCCAAAAACATTCAGTACTTC	CASSYETGAKNIQYF
-	TRBJ2-2	-	TRBV18	TGTGCCAGCTCACGCGACACCCTCAACACCGGGGAGCTGTTTTTT	CASSRDTLNTGELFF
-	TRBJ2-1	TRBD1	TRBV27	TGTGCCAGCAGTTTAGCCCGGACAGGGGGCCCCGGCGAGCAGTTCTTC	CASSLARTGGPGEQFF
-	TRBJ2-3	TRBD1	TRBV2	TGTGCCAGTGACAGGGCCACAGATACGCAGTATTTT	CASDRATDTQYF
-	TRBJ2-3	-	TRBV7-8	TGTGCCAGCCACAGGCTGGGGGGCATTGCAGATACGCAGTATTTT	CASHRLGGIADTQYF
-	TRBJ2-7	-	TRBV6-1	TGTGCCAGCAGTGAAGTCGGCAGGTCCTACGAGCAGTACTTC	CASSEVGRSYEQYF
-	TRBJ1-4	-	TRBV3-1/TRBV3-2	TGTGCCAGCAGCCAACTTCCCCCGCTGTTTACTAATGAAAAACTGTTTTTT	CASSQLPPLFTNEKLFF
-	TRBJ1-1	-	TRBV6-5	TGTGCCAGCAGTACGCCGACGGGGAACACTGAAGCTTTCTTT	CASSTPTGNTEAFF
-	TRBJ2-7	-	TRBV19	TGTGCCAGTAGTGTAGGGGGGGTCTCCTACGAGCAGTACTTC	CASSVGGVSYEQYF
-	TRBJ1-1	-	TRBV7-9	TGTGCCAGCAGCTGGAAGGGTGAAGCTTTCTTT	CASSWKGEAFF
-	TRBJ2-7	-	TRBV2	TGTGCCAGCAGTTCGTCCTACGAGCAGTACTTC	CASSSSYEQYF
-	TRBJ2-3	TRBD1	TRBV24-1	TGTGCCACCAGGCGGACAGGGAGAGATACGCAGTATTTT	CATRRTGRDTQYF
-	TRBJ2-1	-	TRBV9	TGTGCCAGCAGCGTGGGACTCATTAACAATGAGCAGTTCTTC	CASSVGLINNEQFF
-	TRBJ2-7	TRBD2	TRBV9	TGTGCCAGCAGCGCGACTAGCGGGAGCTACGAGCAGTACTTC	CASSATSGSYEQYF
-	TRBJ2-3	TRBD2	TRBV28	TGTGCCAGCAGTCCGCTGCGGGGGGCGGCAGCAGATACGCAGTATTTT	CASSPLRGAAADTQYF
-	TRBJ2-5	-	TRBV29-1	TGCAGCTGGGGGGGCGGGGTGATAGAAGAGACCCAGTACTTC	CSWGGGVIEETQYF
few	TRBJ2-7	TRBD2	TRBV9	TGTGCCAGCAGCGCGACTAGCGGGAGGGTGGACGAGCAGTACTTC	CASSATSGRVDEQYF
-	TRBJ2-3	TRBD2	TRBV18	TGTGCCAGCTCACAGCTAGCGGGATTCACAGATACGCAGTATTTT	CASSQLAGFTDTQYF
-	TRBJ1-2	-	TRBV7-8	TGTGCCAGCAGCTTAGCGCGAACGGGGGGGAAGGGCTACACCTTC	CASSLARTGGKGYTF
once	TRBJ1-1	-	TRBV6-5	TGTGCCAGCAGTTACGCTAGGGGACTGAACACTGAAGCTTTCTTT	CASSYARGLNTEAFF
-	TRBJ2-3	-	TRBV24-1	TGTGCCACCAGTGATCGCGGCAGGGCCTACACAGATACGCAGTATTTT	CATSDRGRAYTDTQYF
-	TRBJ2-7	TRBD1	TRBV29-1	TGCAGCGCCACCGGGACAGGGTATGGCGAGCAGTACTTC	CSATGTGYGEQYF